Below, one T cell receptor beta chain is given with its context. Its cognate antigen is unknown. This specimen belongs to a study of long-term antiretroviral therapy in people with HIV. Regarding the study as a whole: The study found that diversity rose after ART but stayed below transplant donor controls. HIV repertoires spanned narrower CDR3 length ranges than controls.

An immunoSEQ assay, version v3.0, was performed at survey level. For each individual sample, sequencing targeted roughly 40,000-50,000 T-cell genomes. Generated by immunoSEQ multiplex PCR, the TCRdb table keeps only in-frame clones and is missing some. Of 29,000 or so clones in the sample, over 90% were seen once. This CDR3 comprises 13 residues. V lost 4 bases, J lost 0 bases, and 9 bases lay in between. Germline CDR1 is GTSNPN and CDR2 is SVGIG (reference sequence). Inclusion required at least two post-ART and at least one pre-ART PBMC samples. The sequenced sample was unsorted PBMCs, obtained roughly 6.3 years after starting antiretroviral therapy. The chain joins TRBV30 to TRBJ1-1; no clear D gene. The clonotype comes from a woman aged 40 to 50 with HIV. CDR3 sequence (DNA): TGTGCCTGGATAAGGGTCCTGAACACTGAAGCTTTCTTT. The encoded protein is CAWIRVLNTEAFF.